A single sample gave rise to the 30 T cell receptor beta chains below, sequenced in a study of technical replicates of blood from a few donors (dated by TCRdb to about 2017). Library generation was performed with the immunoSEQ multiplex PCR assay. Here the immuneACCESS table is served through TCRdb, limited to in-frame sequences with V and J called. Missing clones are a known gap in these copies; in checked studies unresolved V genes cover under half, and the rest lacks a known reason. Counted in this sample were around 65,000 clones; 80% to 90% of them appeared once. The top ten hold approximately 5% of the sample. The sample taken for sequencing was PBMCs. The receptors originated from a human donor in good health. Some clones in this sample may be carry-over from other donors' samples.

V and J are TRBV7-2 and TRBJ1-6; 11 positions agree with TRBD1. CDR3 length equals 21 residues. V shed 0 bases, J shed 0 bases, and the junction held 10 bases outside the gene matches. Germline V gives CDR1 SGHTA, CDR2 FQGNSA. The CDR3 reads CASSLAYGWDRGSSYNSPLHF. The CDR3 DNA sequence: TGTGCCAGCAGCTTAGCGTACGGTTGGGACAGGGGGAGCTCCTATAATTCACCCCTCCACTTT.

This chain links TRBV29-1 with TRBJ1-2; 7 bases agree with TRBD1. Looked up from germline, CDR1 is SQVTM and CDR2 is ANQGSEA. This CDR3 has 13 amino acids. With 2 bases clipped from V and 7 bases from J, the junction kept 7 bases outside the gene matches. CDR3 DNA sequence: TGCAGCGTTGAATTGCAGGGGGAGGCTGGCTACACCTTC. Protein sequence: CSVELQGEAGYTF.

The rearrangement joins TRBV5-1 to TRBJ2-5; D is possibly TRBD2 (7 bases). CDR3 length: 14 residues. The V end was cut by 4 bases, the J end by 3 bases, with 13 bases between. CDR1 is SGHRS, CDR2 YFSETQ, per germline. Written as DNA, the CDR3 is TGCGCCAGCAGCGGCGGGGGCGTGGAAGAGACCCAGTACTTC. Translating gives CASSGGGVEETQYF.

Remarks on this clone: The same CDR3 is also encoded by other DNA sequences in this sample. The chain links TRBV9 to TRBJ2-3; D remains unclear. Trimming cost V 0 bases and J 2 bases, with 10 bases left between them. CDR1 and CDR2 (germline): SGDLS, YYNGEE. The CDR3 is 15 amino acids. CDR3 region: CASSVGGGTTDTQYF. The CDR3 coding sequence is TGTGCCAGCAGCGTAGGTGGCGGAACCACAGATACGCAGTATTTT.

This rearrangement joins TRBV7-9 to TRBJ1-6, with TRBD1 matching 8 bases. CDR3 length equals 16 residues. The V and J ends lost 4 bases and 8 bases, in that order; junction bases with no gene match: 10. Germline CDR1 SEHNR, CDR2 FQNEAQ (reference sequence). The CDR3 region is CASSWGAGGNDSPLHF. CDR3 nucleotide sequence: TGTGCCAGCAGCTGGGGGGCAGGGGGCAACGATTCACCCCTCCACTTT.

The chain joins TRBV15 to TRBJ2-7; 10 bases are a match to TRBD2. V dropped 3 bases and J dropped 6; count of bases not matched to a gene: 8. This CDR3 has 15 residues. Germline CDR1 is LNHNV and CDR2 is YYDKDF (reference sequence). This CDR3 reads CATSSRSGRAVEQYF. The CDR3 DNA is TGTGCCACCAGCAGCCGGAGCGGGAGGGCGGTCGAGCAGTACTTC.

The CDR3 here is CASSTGTGMNTEAFF. The CDR3 nucleotides read TGTGCCAGCAGCACCGGGACAGGGATGAACACTGAAGCTTTCTTT. The V gene is TRBV5-5, the J gene TRBJ1-1; 9 bases fit TRBD1. Germline V gene lookup returns CDR1 SGHKS and CDR2 YYEKEE (reference sequence). V shed 4 bases and J 0 bases; nucleotides not matched to a gene: 4. The CDR3 spans 15 residues.

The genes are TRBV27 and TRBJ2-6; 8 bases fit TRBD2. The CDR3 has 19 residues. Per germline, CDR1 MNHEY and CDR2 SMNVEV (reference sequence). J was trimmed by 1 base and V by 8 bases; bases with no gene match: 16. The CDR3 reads CASGPWGGGRLSGANVLTF. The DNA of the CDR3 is TGTGCCAGCGGCCCTTGGGGGGGCGGGAGGTTATCTGGGGCCAACGTCCTGACTTTC.

This CDR3 reads CASSLSSGINYEQYF. The CDR3, as DNA: TGTGCCAGCAGCTTATCAAGCGGGATCAACTACGAGCAGTACTTC. The chain links TRBV5-4 to TRBJ2-7, with TRBD2 matching over 7 bases. The trim removed 2 bases at V and 3 bases at J, leaving 8 bases unmatched. The CDR3 totals 15 residues. The germline V gene has CDR1 SGHNT and CDR2 YYREEE (reference sequence).

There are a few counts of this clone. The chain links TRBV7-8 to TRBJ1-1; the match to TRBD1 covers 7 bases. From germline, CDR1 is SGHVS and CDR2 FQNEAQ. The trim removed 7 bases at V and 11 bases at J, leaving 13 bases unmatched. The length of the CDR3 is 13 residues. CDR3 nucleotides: TGTGCCAGCAAAGACAGGGAACTGACTCGGGCTTTCTTT. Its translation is CASKDRELTRAFF.

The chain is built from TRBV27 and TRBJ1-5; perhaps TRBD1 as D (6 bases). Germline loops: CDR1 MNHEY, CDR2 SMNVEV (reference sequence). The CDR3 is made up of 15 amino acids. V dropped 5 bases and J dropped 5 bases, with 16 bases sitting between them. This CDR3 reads CASSIRPGADQPQHF. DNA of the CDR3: TGTGCCAGCAGTATAAGGCCAGGGGCTGATCAGCCCCAGCATTTT.

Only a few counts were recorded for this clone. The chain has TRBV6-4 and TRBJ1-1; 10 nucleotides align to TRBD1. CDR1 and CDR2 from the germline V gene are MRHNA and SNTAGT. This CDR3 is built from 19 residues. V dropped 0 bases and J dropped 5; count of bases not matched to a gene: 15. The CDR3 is CASSDSRLGLTGGHTEAFF. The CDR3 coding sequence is TGTGCCAGCAGTGACTCCCGACTGGGATTGACAGGGGGCCATACTGAAGCTTTCTTT.

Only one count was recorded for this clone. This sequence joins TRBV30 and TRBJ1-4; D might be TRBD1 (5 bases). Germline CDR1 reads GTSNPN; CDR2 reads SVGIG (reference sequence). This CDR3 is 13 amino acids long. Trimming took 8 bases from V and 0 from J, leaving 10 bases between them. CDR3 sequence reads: CAAGTPTNEKLFF. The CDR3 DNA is TGTGCCGCAGGGACTCCAACTAATGAAAAACTGTTTTTT.

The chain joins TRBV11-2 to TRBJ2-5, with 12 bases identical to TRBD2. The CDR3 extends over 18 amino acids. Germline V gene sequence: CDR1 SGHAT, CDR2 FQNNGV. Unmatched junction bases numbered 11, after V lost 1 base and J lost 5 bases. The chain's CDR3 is CASSLAGLAGKPQETQYF. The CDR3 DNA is TGTGCCAGCAGCTTAGCAGGACTAGCGGGGAAGCCCCAGGAGACCCAGTACTTC. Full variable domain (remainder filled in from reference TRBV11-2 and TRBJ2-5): EAGVAQSPRYKIIEKRQSVAFWCNPISGHATLYWYQQILGQGPKLLIQFQNNGVVDDSQLPKDRFSAERLKGVDSTLKIQPAKLEDSAVYLCASSLAGLAGKPQETQYFGPGTRLLVL.

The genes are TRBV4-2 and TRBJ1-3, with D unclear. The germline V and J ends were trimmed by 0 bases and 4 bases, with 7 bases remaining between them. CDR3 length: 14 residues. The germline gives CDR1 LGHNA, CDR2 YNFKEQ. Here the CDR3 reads CASSQEAGGNTIYF. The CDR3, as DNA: TGTGCCAGCAGCCAAGAGGCAGGAGGAAACACCATATATTTT.

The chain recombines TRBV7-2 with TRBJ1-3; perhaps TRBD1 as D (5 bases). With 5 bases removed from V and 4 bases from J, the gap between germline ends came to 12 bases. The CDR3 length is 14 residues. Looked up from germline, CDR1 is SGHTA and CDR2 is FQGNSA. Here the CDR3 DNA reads TGTGCCAGCAGCCCGACTCAGGGAGGAAACACCATATATTTT. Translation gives CASSPTQGGNTIYF.

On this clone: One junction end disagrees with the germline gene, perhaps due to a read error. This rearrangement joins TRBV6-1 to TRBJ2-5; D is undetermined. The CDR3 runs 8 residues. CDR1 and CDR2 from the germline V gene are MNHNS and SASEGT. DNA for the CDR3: TGTGCCAGCCCCACGGTGGACTTC. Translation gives CASPTVDF.

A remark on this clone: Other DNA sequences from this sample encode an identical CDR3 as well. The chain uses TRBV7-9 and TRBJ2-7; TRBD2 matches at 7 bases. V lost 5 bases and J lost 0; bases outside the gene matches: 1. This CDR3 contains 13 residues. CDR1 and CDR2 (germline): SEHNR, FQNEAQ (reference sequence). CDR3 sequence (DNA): TGTGCCAGCAGCCCTAGCGGCTCCTACGAGCAGTACTTC. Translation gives CASSPSGSYEQYF.

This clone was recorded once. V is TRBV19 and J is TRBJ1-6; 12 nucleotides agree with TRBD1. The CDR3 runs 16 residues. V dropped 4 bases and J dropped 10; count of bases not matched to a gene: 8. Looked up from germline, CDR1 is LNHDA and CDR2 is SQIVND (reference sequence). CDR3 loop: CASSTGTGGRGSPLHF. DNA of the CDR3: TGTGCCAGTAGTACCGGGACAGGGGGCCGAGGATCACCCCTCCACTTT.

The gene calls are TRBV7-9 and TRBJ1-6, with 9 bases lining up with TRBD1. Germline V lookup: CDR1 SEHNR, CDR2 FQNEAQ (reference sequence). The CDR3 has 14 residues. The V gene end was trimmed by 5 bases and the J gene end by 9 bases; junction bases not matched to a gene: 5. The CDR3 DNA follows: TGTGCCAGCAGCGGGACAGGGAAGGGTTCACCCCTCCACTTT. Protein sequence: CASSGTGKGSPLHF.

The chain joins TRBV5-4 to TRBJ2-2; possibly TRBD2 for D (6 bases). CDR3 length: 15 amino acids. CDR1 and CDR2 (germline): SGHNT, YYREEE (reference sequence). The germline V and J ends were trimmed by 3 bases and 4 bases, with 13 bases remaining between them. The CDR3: CASSSRLGSTGELFF. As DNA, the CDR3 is TGTGCCAGCAGCTCTCGACTAGGAAGCACCGGGGAGCTGTTTTTT.

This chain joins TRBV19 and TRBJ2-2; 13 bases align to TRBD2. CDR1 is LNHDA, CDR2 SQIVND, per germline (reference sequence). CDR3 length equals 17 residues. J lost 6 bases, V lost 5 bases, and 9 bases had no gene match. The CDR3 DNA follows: TGTGCCAGTAGTGTTACTAGCGGGGGGGCCGGGGCCGGGGAGCTGTTTTTT. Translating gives CASSVTSGGAGAGELFF.

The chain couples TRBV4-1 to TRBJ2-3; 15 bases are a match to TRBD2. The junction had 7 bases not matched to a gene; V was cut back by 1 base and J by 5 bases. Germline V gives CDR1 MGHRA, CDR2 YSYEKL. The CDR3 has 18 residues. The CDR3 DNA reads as TGCGCCAGCAGCCAAGTAGGACTAGCGGGAGGGCCGTTAGATACGCAGTATTTT. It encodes CASSQVGLAGGPLDTQYF.

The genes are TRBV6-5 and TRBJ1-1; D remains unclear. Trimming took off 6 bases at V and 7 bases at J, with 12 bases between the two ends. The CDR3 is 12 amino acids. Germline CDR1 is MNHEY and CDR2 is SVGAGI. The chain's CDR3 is CASSLRGGEAFF. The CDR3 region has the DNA TGTGCCAGCAGCCTCCGAGGAGGTGAAGCTTTCTTT.

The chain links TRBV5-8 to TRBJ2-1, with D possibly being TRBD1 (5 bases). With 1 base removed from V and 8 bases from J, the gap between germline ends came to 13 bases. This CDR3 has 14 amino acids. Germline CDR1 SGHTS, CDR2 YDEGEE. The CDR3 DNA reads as TGTGCCAGCAGCTTGAGACAGCGATGGGATGAGCAGTTCTTC. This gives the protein CASSLRQRWDEQFF.

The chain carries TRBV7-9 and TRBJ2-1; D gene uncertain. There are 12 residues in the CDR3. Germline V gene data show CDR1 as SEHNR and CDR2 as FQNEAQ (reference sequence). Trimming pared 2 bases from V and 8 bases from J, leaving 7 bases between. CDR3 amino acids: CASSLRVYEQFF. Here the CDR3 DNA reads TGTGCCAGCAGCTTAAGAGTCTATGAGCAGTTCTTC.

CDR3 in DNA: TGTGCCAGCAGCCCAGGGACAGGGGATTACTATGGCTACACCTTC. The encoded protein is CASSPGTGDYYGYTF. J is TRBJ1-2 and V is TRBV7-3; 10 bases line up with TRBD1. Trimming cost V 5 bases and J 3 bases; bases outside gene matches: 6. Per germline, CDR1 SGHTA and CDR2 FQGTGA. The CDR3 runs 15 residues.

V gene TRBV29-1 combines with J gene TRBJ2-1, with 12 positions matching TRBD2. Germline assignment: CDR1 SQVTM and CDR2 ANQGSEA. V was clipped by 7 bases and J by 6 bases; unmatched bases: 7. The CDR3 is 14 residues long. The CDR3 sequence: CSANGLAGSNEQFF. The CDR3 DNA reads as TGCAGCGCAAACGGACTAGCGGGGAGCAATGAGCAGTTCTTC.

The CDR3: CASSLASGSGETQYF. The CDR3, as DNA: TGTGCCAGCAGCCTCGCTAGCGGGAGTGGAGAGACCCAGTACTTC. The chain joins TRBV9 to TRBJ2-5; 10 bases map to TRBD2. V lost 4 bases to trimming and J lost 4 bases; unmatched junction nucleotides: 7. Germline V gene data show CDR1 as SGDLS and CDR2 as YYNGEE. This CDR3 comprises 15 residues.

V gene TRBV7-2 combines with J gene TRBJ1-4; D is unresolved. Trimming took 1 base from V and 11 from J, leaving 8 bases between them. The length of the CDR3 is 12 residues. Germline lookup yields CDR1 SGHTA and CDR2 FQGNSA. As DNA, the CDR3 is TGTGCCAGCAGCTTAGAATCTCGGAAACTGTTTTTT. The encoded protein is CASSLESRKLFF.